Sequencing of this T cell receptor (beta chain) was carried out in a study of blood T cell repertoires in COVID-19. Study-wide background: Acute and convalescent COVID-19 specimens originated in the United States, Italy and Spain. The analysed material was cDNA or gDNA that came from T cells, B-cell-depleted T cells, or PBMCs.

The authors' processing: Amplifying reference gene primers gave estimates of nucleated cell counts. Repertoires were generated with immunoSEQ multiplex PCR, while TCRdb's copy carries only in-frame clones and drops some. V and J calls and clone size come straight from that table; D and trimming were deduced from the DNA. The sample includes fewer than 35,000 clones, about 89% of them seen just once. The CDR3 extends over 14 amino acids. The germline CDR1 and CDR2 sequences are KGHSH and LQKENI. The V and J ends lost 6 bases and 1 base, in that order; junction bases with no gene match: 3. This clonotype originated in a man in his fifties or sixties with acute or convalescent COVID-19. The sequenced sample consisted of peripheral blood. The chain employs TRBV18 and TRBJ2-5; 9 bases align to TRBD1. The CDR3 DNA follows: TGTGCCAGCTCGTCGACAGGGGGCCAAGAGACCCAGTACTTC. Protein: CASSSTGGQETQYF.